This T cell receptor (beta chain) was sequenced for a study of blood T cells in healthy people across ages. Study-level information: About one barcoded beta molecule was captured per two T cells (by template switching).

Of note for this clonotype: A read error is possible here, since a much larger clone lies one base away.

With V trimmed by 8 bases and J by 7 bases, 13 bases remained unmatched. CDR3 length: 14 amino acids. Germline V CDR1 and CDR2: SNHLY, FYNNEI. A second about 6 to 11 cycle PCR used barcoded and J-beta primers. Each cDNA was tagged by a template-switch adaptor containing 12 random nucleotides. Each CDR3 protein is one row after TCRdb ran MiXCR on the 5' RACE reads. This repertoire shows roughly 680,000 distinct CDR3 sequences, 52% found once; its top ten account for about 13%. Drawing of peripheral blood yielded about 9.6 milliliters from each donor. The rearrangement links TRBV2 to TRBJ2-7, with 8 bases fitting TRBD2. The specimen was blood. The TCR was taken from a woman of 80 years or more in good health. CDR3 sequence: CASYGGGPNNEQYF. CDR3 nucleotide sequence: TGTGCCAGCTACGGGGGGGGCCCTAACAATGAGCAGTACTTC.